The clone carrying this T cell receptor beta chain was detected only a few times. Relying on iRepertoire HTBI primers and Arm-PCR of CDR3 regions, the team built TCR beta libraries. Authors' processing steps: Identification across samples found about 61 TRBV and 11 to 15 TRBJ segments. Each CDR3 protein is one row after TCRdb ran MiXCR on the multiplex PCR reads. The V and J calls come from TCRdb's annotation, not from the publication. Altogether about 520,000 distinct CDR3 sequences are present, approximately 12% being singletons, with the ten largest covering about 8.3%. The germline gives CDR1 SGHTA, CDR2 FQGTGA. The CDR3 sequence is 13 residues long. Trimming pared 5 bases from V and 5 bases from J, leaving 12 bases between. The data are from a study of regulatory T cells in long-lasting Graves disease. Time point given: newly diagnosed GD, antithyroid drugs for less than 3 months. With RNA extracted from PBMCs as input, the TCR library was made.

These same data were also listed under a study on T cells in Graves' hyperthyroidism and ophthalmopathy. That publication notes: Diagnostic decisions used clinical symptoms, serum thyroxine and TRAb, thyroid ultrasound and orbital computed tomography.

The chain recombines TRBV7-3 with TRBJ2-5; D is possibly TRBD1 or TRBD2 (5 bases each). Sequencing used peripheral blood mononuclear cells (PBMCs), obtained at new diagnosis, from a patient treated with antithyroid drugs. This receptor was taken from a woman under 40 with Graves disease. CDR3 sequence: CASSRGVGETQYF. Here the CDR3 DNA reads TGTGCCAGCAGCAGAGGGGTCGGGGAGACCCAGTACTTC.